Shown below are 6 T cell receptor beta chains from a single sample sequenced in a study of blood T cell repertoires in COVID-19. Method: immunoSEQ multiplex PCR; TCRdb's copy keeps in-frame clones and lacks some. The sample has 250,000 to 350,000 clones; 80% to 90% are singletons. Specimen: peripheral blood. Receptors originate from a young man with acute or convalescent COVID-19.

The V and J genes are TRBV28 and TRBJ1-5, with D possibly being TRBD1 (6 bases). V gave up 4 bases and J gave up 0 bases, with 16 bases separating them. CDR3 length equals 17 residues. CDR1 is MDHEN, CDR2 SYDVKM, per germline. CDR3 residues: CASSSTQGKTSNQPQHF. Here the CDR3 DNA reads TGTGCCAGCAGTTCGACTCAGGGGAAGACTAGCAATCAGCCCCAGCATTTT.

This clone was counted a single time. The chain combines TRBV28 with TRBJ2-7; D is perhaps TRBD1 (6 bases). V shed 1 base and J shed 1 base, with 8 bases lying between them. Germline V gene data show CDR1 as MDHEN and CDR2 as SYDVKM. The CDR3 loop spans 14 amino acids. CDR3 amino acids: CASSLYGTSYEQYF. The CDR3 DNA sequence: TGTGCCAGCAGTTTATACGGGACATCCTACGAGCAGTACTTC.

The rearrangement uses TRBV9 and TRBJ2-3, with 7 bases that match TRBD1. V lost 4 bases and J lost 5; bases outside the gene matches: 7. CDR3 length: 14 residues. CDR1 is SGDLS and CDR2 is YYNGEE in the germline V gene. CDR3 sequence reads: CASSPRTGEDTQYF. Written as DNA, the CDR3 is TGTGCCAGCAGCCCTCGGACAGGAGAAGATACGCAGTATTTT. The whole variable domain, filled in from reference TRBV9 and TRBJ2-3, reads DSGVTQTPKHLITATGQRVTLRCSPRSGDLSVYWYQQSLDQGLQFLIQYYNGEERAKGNILERFSAQQFPDLHSELNLSSLELGDSALYFCASSPRTGEDTQYFGPGTRLTVL.

CDR3 sequence reads: CASSSLAGGHQDTQYF. CDR3 bases: TGTGCCAGCAGTTCGTTAGCGGGAGGGCATCAAGATACGCAGTATTTT. The J gene is TRBJ2-3, the V gene TRBV6-5, with 11 positions matching TRBD2. Germline lookup yields CDR1 MNHEY and CDR2 SVGAGI. The CDR3 runs 16 residues. The V gene end was trimmed by 4 bases and the J gene end by 5 bases; junction bases not matched to a gene: 8.

This chain connects TRBV12-3 or TRBV12-4 to TRBJ2-7, with D possibly matching TRBD2 (6 bases). The CDR3 totals 13 residues. The V end lost 3 bases, the J end lost 6 bases, and 12 bases lay between the germline ends. DNA for the CDR3: TGTGCCAGCAGTTTGTTCGGGCGGGGCGAGCAGTACTTC. Protein: CASSLFGRGEQYF.

The V gene is TRBV6-5, the J gene TRBJ2-2; possible D gene TRBD2, 6 bases. Trimming pared 6 bases from V and 5 bases from J, leaving 10 bases between. Germline loops: CDR1 MNHEY, CDR2 SVGAGI. This CDR3 spans 13 amino acids. The chain's CDR3 is CASRRSGTGELFF. Written as DNA, the CDR3 is TGTGCCAGCAGACGAAGCGGGACCGGGGAGCTGTTTTTT.